Listed below are T cell receptor beta chains from one sample, sequenced in a study of T cells in narcolepsy. Profiling relied on immunoSEQ multiplex PCR, and the TCRdb table lists in-frame clones only, not all of them. The sample records approximately 25,000 clones, 70% to 80% being singletons. Sequencing input: CD45RA- memory CD4+ T cells from PBMCs. These receptors were collected from a human donor with narcolepsy. CDR3s include the opening cysteine and the closing phenylalanine or tryptophan.

TRBJ1-5 | TRBV6-1 | CASSRSVPDGQPQHF
TRBJ2-3 | TRBV7-2 | CASRRRAGTDTQYF
TRBJ2-4 | TRBV5-4 | CASSLEGGRAKNIQYF
TRBJ2-7 | TRBV7-9 | CASSLGEGATYEQYF
TRBJ2-5 | TRBV11-3 | CASSLGEAGGPETQYF
TRBJ1-1 | TRBV30 | CAWSVFGGENTEAFF
TRBJ1-1 | TRBV7-2 | CASSLRGVVVNTEAFF
TRBJ1-5 | TRBV7-6 | CASSLAGRAVYNQPQHF
TRBJ1-5 | TRBV7-8 | CASSPKPLYSNQPQHF
TRBJ1-2 | TRBV5-1 | CASSLAVGYGYTF
TRBJ1-1 | TRBV6-1 | CASQILGGKSEAFF
. | TRBV6-6 | CASNPGRDIYEQYF
TRBJ1-1 | TRBV6-5 | CASSYGQGDEAFF
TRBJ2-7 | TRBV6-6 | CASSYRGREQYF
TRBJ1-1 | TRBV27 | CASSLSNRGRKNTEAFF
TRBJ1-3 | TRBV11-2 | CASSLRGVLVAGNTIYF
TRBJ1-6 | TRBV10-2 | CASEPGGNSPLHF
TRBJ2-3 | TRBV2 | CASSDQGMGTDTQYF
TRBJ1-6 | TRBV30 | CAWSTGIGNSPLHF
TRBJ1-3 | TRBV6-5 | CASTTGFGNTIYF
TRBJ2-7 | TRBV7-9 | CASSPPTGGSYEQYF
TRBJ1-6 | TRBV5-8 | CASSLAGLVAPLHF
TRBJ2-6 | TRBV27 | CASSTEFWLQSRANVLTF
TRBJ2-5 | TRBV7-3 | CASSPQAQETQYF
TRBJ1-3 | TRBV19 | CAGRGPGNTIYF
TRBJ1-2 | TRBV18 | CASSPDRDRGGYGYTF
TRBJ1-5 | TRBV19 | CASSTLGRVGNQPQHF
TRBJ1-6 | TRBV14 | CASSRTHRNSPLHF
TRBJ2-6 | TRBV5-1 | CASSSGYSGANVLTF
TRBJ2-7 | TRBV9 | CASSVSGTSYEQYF
TRBJ1-2 | TRBV19 | CASSTPDRLGGYTF
TRBJ1-3 | TRBV2 | CASSGRRLLGNTIYF
TRBJ2-3 | TRBV5-1 | CASSLQGASTDTQYF